This T cell receptor beta chain is from a study of shared clonotypes between healthy human individuals. Points from the study as a whole: Naive CD4 clonotypes overlapped across several donors at about 5%. Estimated clonotype richness was generally higher in naive than memory subsets.

Selected positively for CCR7 and CD45RO-negative, naive CD8 cells excluded terminally differentiated effector memory CD45RA+ cells. Every donor, a Caucasian adult, lived in Nashville, Tennessee. Concerning this clone: Its specificity is not known.

TCRdb's table, derived via immunoSEQ multiplex PCR, lists solely in-frame clones and lacks some. The sample records about 580,000 clones, 95% to 98% being singletons. CDR1 and CDR2 (germline): MDHEN, SYDVKM. V dropped 2 bases and J dropped 0; count of bases not matched to a gene: 9. CDR3 size: 19 residues. The sample consisted of naive CD8+ T cells sorted from blood. The TCR comes from a man aged 25-45 years in good health. The chain links TRBV28 to TRBJ2-5; 13 bases agree with TRBD2. CDR3 in amino acids: CASSLPGTSGTRYQETQYF. The CDR3 nucleotides are TGTGCCAGCAGTTTACCCGGGACTAGCGGGACTCGGTACCAAGAGACCCAGTACTTC.